The rows below give T cell receptor beta chains drawn from one sample of a study of blood T cell repertoires in COVID-19. The method was immunoSEQ multiplex PCR; TCRdb's version includes in-frame clones alone and lacks a portion of them. This sample carries around 270,000 clones, around 90% of them seen once, and the ten largest clones take 2.5% to 4%. What was sequenced was PBMCs or T cells enriched from blood (not recorded which). Receptor source: a woman between 40 and 50 years old who had been exposed to COVID-19. CDR3s include the opening cysteine and the closing phenylalanine or tryptophan. A D gene is named only where the DNA matches it firmly. A row's size may be missing; if present it is once, few, many or a size class.

j_call v_call d_call clone_size cdr3_nt cdr3_aa
TRBJ1-2 TRBV5-6 NA once TGTGCCACCTCCTCGCCAGGGTTATGGGGCTACACCTTC CATSSPGLWGYTF
TRBJ2-2 TRBV4-2 NA few TGTGCCAGCAGCCAAGCGCCCGGGGTTGGCACCGGGGAGCTGTTTTTT CASSQAPGVGTGELFF
TRBJ1-3 TRBV6-2/TRBV6-3 NA few TGTGCCAGCAGCTCCCGAGGGGACACCAGAAACACCATATATTTT CASSSRGDTRNTIYF
TRBJ1-2 TRBV24-1 TRBD1 NA TGTGCCACCAGTGACTATGGACAGGGCTATGGCTACACCTTC CATSDYGQGYGYTF
TRBJ2-5 TRBV19 NA NA TGTGCCAGTAGTATTCAGGGTACTCAAGAGACCCAGTACTTC CASSIQGTQETQYF
TRBJ1-2 TRBV12-3/TRBV12-4 NA NA TGTGCCAGCACCCGGGACTATGGCTACACCTTC CASTRDYGYTF
TRBJ1-5 TRBV25-1 TRBD1 NA TGTGCCAGCAGTGAGACAGGGGGCATAGGCCAGCCCCAGCATTTT CASSETGGIGQPQHF
TRBJ2-5 TRBV9 TRBD2 NA TGTGCCAGCAGTCGTAGCGGGGCTGTCCAAGAGACCCAGTACTTC CASSRSGAVQETQYF
TRBJ2-5 TRBV7-9 TRBD1 NA TGTGCCAGCAGCCCGCAGGGTCGAGGGGGCGAGACCCAGTACTTC CASSPQGRGGETQYF
TRBJ2-2 TRBV6-4 NA NA TGTGCCAGCAGTGACGGGACTAACACCGGGGAGCTGTTTTTT CASSDGTNTGELFF
TRBJ1-2 TRBV6-1 NA NA TGTGCCAGCAGTGAATTCAAGGGAGCGATTGGTGGCTACACCTTC CASSEFKGAIGGYTF
TRBJ1-1 TRBV11-3 TRBD1 NA TGTGCCAGCAGCCCGCAGCAGGGGGCTGAAGCTTTCTTT CASSPQQGAEAFF